A selection of T cell receptor beta chains follows, all from one sample in a study of T cells after yellow fever vaccination. TCRdb processed the 5' RACE reads anew with MiXCR; each CDR3 protein has one entry. The sample has just over 250,000 distinct CDR3 sequences, roughly 5% seen once; the top ten hold less than 3.5%. This material consisted of CD4+ T cells sorted from PBMCs, taken on the day of the yellow fever booster vaccination. The receptors derive from a man younger than 35 who received the YFV17D yellow fever vaccine. Each CDR3 is given with its conserved first and last residue. The order of the fields is clone size, J gene, CDR3 length, D gene, V gene, CDR3 protein, CDR3 DNA. The D gene is left open where the match is weak. Some rows have no size entry. The others give once, few or many, or a class for an expanded clone.

few	TRBJ2-1	12	-	TRBV2	CASSEATDEQFF	TGTGCCAGCAGTGAAGCGACCGATGAGCAGTTCTTC
-	TRBJ2-3	18	TRBD1	TRBV5-1	CASSWRNAYKTGETTQYF	TGCGCCAGCAGCTGGAGGAACGCTTATAAAACAGGGGAGACTACGCAGTATTTT
-	TRBJ2-3	12	-	TRBV24-1	CATTGGTDTQYF	TGTGCCACCACAGGGGGCACAGATACGCAGTATTTT
-	TRBJ2-4	12	-	TRBV12-3/TRBV12-4	CASSGSLAGRYF	TGTGCCAGCAGTGGAAGCTTGGCGGGTCGGTACTTC
few	TRBJ2-7	13	TRBD1	TRBV12-3/TRBV12-4	CASSYDRGYEQYF	TGTGCCAGCAGTTACGACAGGGGCTACGAGCAGTACTTC
few	TRBJ1-5	13	-	TRBV6-2/TRBV6-3	CASSYQLHQPQHF	TGTGCCAGCAGTTACCAGCTCCATCAGCCCCAGCATTTT
few	TRBJ1-1	14	-	TRBV2	CATITGRWNTEAFF	TGTGCCACGATCACGGGACGATGGAACACTGAAGCTTTCTTT
-	TRBJ2-1	15	TRBD2	TRBV25-1	CASSEAGGDYNEQFF	TGTGCCAGCAGTGAGGCGGGGGGGGACTACAATGAGCAGTTCTTC
-	TRBJ1-2	12	-	TRBV20-1	CSAQQGERGYTF	TGCAGTGCTCAACAGGGAGAACGTGGCTACACCTTC
few	TRBJ2-3	15	TRBD2	TRBV9	CASSVSSGSTDTQYF	TGTGCCAGCAGCGTATCTAGCGGGAGCACAGATACGCAGTATTTT
-	TRBJ1-1	14	TRBD1	TRBV9	CASSVDRGATEAFF	TGTGCCAGCAGCGTCGACAGGGGGGCCACTGAAGCTTTCTTT
few	TRBJ2-1	12	-	TRBV7-2	CASSLVSDEQFF	TGTGCCAGCAGCTTAGTCAGTGATGAGCAGTTCTTC
-	TRBJ2-3	12	-	TRBV7-9	CASNYRTDTQYF	TGTGCCAGCAACTACCGCACAGATACGCAGTATTTT
-	TRBJ2-3	16	TRBD2	TRBV4-1	CASSRLSGGGTDTQYF	TGCGCCAGCAGCCGACTCAGCGGGGGGGGCACAGATACGCAGTATTTT
many	TRBJ2-7	13	-	TRBV12-3/TRBV12-4	CASSFMPSYEQYF	TGTGCCAGCAGTTTCATGCCGTCCTACGAGCAGTACTTC
-	TRBJ2-5	14	-	TRBV5-5	CASSSGTVQETQYF	TGTGCCAGCAGCTCAGGGACCGTCCAAGAGACCCAGTACTTC
-	TRBJ1-2	14	-	TRBV7-2	CASSSRIDSFGYTF	TGTGCCAGCAGCTCGCGAATTGACTCGTTCGGCTACACCTTC
-	TRBJ2-1	15	-	TRBV9	CASSVALGDRIEQFF	TGTGCCAGCAGCGTAGCTCTCGGGGACCGGATTGAGCAGTTCTTC
few	TRBJ2-5	14	TRBD2	TRBV5-1	CASSLASGEETQYF	TGCGCCAGCAGCTTGGCTAGCGGGGAAGAGACCCAGTACTTC
many	TRBJ2-3	15	-	TRBV19	CASSFWGTSTDTQYF	TGTGCCAGTAGTTTCTGGGGGACGAGCACAGATACGCAGTATTTT
-	TRBJ1-2	13	-	TRBV6-2/TRBV6-3	CASSSGFAYGYTF	TGTGCCAGCAGTTCCGGGTTTGCCTATGGCTACACCTTC
-	TRBJ2-1	18	TRBD2	TRBV6-2/TRBV6-3	CASSYGLAGASSYNEQFF	TGTGCCAGCAGTTACGGGCTAGCGGGGGCCAGCTCCTACAATGAGCAGTTCTTC
-	TRBJ2-2	15	-	TRBV10-3	CAIRDRLLVAGELFF	TGTGCCATCAGAGACAGGCTCTTAGTCGCCGGGGAGCTGTTTTTT
many	TRBJ2-7	15	-	TRBV4-2	CASSPQALRTYEQYF	TGTGCCAGCAGCCCCCAGGCCCTACGGACCTACGAGCAGTACTTC
many	TRBJ2-3	15	-	TRBV5-1	CASSFGRANTDTQYF	TGCGCCAGCAGCTTCGGCAGGGCCAACACAGATACGCAGTATTTT
many	TRBJ1-2	13	-	TRBV20-1	CSAREIPNYGYTF	TGCAGTGCTAGAGAGATACCGAACTATGGCTACACCTTC